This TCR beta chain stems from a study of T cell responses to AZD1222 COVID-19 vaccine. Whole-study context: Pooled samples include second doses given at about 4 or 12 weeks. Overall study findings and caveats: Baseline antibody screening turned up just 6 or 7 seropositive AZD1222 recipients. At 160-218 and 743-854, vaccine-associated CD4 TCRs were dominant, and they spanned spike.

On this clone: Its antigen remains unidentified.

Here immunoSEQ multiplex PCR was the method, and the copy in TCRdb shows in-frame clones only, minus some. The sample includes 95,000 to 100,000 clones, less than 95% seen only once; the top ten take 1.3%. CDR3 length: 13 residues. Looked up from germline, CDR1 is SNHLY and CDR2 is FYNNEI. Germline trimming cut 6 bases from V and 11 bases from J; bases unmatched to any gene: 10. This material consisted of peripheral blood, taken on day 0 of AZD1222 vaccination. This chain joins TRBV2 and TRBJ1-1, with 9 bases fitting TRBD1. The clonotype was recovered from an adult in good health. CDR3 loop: CASREIQGAVAFF. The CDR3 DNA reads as TGTGCCAGCAGGGAGATACAGGGGGCCGTGGCTTTCTTT.